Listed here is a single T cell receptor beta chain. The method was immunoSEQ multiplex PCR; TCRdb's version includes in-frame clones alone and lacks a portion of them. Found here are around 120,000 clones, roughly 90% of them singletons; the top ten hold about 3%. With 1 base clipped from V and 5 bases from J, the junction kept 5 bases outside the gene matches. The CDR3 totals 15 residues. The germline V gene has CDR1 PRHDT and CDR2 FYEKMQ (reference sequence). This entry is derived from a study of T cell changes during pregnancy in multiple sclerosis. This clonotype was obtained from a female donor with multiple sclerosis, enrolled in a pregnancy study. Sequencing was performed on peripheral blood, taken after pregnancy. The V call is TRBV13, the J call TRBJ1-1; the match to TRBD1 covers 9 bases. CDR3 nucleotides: TGTGCCAGCAGCTTAGAACAGGGGGCCGGGACTGAAGCTTTCTTT. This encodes CASSLEQGAGTEAFF.